This T cell receptor (beta chain) was sequenced during a study of shared clonotypes between healthy human individuals (dated by TCRdb to 2020 to 2022). Background on the whole study: The cohort comprised a couple of women and a few men aged 18 to 49 years. Per donor, three plates each were used for CD4 naive and CD4 memory, two for CD8 naive, and one for CD8 memory. Blood TCR repertoires of 5 or 6 healthy adults were deeply sequenced to estimate repertoire size and the extent of clonotype sharing between individuals. Different laboratories and diverse techniques were used to prepare libraries and sequence TCR repertoires, to increase sequencing depth and limit assay-specific biases. Each donor's leukapheresis produced roughly between roughly 0.85 and 9.5 billion PBMCs. What the work shows at the level of the full study, not this receptor alone: Sampling was limited to blood, and TCR repertoires in tissue likely differ from TCR repertoires in blood. The genetic and exposure-history diversity represented was limited by the small number of donors. When several donors were compared, the shared fraction of clonotypes was roughly 4.8% for naive CD4, 3.5% to 4% for naive CD8, more than 2% for memory CD4, and less than 0.5% for memory CD8. Pairwise subsampling led to the expectation that sequencing depth would affect the degree of clonotype sharing among donors. Compared with non-shared clonotypes, the clonotypes found in all four sorted-subset donors had higher generation probabilities. Estimated clonotype richness was generally larger for naive than for memory subsets. Even with the large sequencing depth, rarefaction of the sorted-subset datasets indicated that sequencing was incomplete.

Concerning this clone: Its cognate antigen has yet to be identified. No base qualities exist here, and no much larger clone lies one base off it. Other DNA sequences from this sample encode an identical CDR3 as well.

For the CD8 naive samples, CD45RO-negative cells were positively selected for CCR7, yielding a CD45RA+CCR7+ population from which TemRA cells were excluded. The donors were healthy, HIV-negative adults with no recently reported acute infections or vaccinations. Every donor was a Caucasian adult living in Nashville, Tennessee, USA. Blood was collected by leukapheresis, and PBMCs were isolated by Ficoll-Histopaque density gradient centrifugation and then cryopreserved in liquid nitrogen vapor phase. Analytical flow cytometry was used to check the purity and quantity of every magnetically sorted T cell population. From each sorted fraction, genomic DNA was isolated and quantified by UV absorbance on a Nanodrop 2000c. Using the deep immunoSEQ assay, TCR CDR3 regions were amplified from genomic DNA by multiplex PCR. For each cell subset, the extracted genomic DNA was distributed evenly across all wells of several immunoSEQ 96-well plates, and each plate served as one replicate. For sorted subsets, each replicate PCR was loaded with roughly 200 ng genomic DNA, equivalent to 32,000 or so T cell genomes. Purified libraries were measured with a Qubit 3.0 fluorometer, size-checked on a Bioanalyzer 2100, and measured again with the KAPA Library Quantification kit. A separate single-read 150-cycle Illumina NextSeq 550 flow cell was used to sequence each immunoSEQ 96-well plate. The published analysis was carried out like this. Because the immunoSEQ output held only junctional sequences and lacked quality scores, the filtering could not match the filtering applied to full-length reads. To assign V/J genes and CDR3, sequences were annotated using PyIR, a Python wrapper for IgBLAST v1.9, with IMGT germline references. Reads with weak V/J assignments (E-value above 1e-6), missing CDR3, stop codons, out-of-frame junctions, or ambiguous translated residues were removed. A V3J clonotype was defined by an identical inferred V gene, J gene, and CDR3 amino acid sequence. To compute the percentage overlap between repertoires, the number of shared unique clonotypes was divided by the size of the smaller repertoire. Three approaches were used to assess repertoire richness: RTK rarefaction, the Chao1 estimator, and Recon v2.1 estimates of unobserved clonotypes. For all TCRbeta clonotypes obtained by the gDNA method from a few donors, generation probabilities were computed with OLGA. TCRdb took over this immuneACCESS table, retaining in-frame rearrangements with V and J assigned. Such tables are incomplete; in checked studies, under half of the missing clones stem from an unresolved V gene, and the remainder is unexplained. Clone size and V and J calls were adopted from that table, with D and trimming inferred from the DNA. The sample has around 2,000,000 clones on record, just under 95% of them singletons. Under 1.5% of the sample comes from the top ten.

From its cysteine to its phenylalanine, the CDR3 spans 11 amino acids. The sequence is cut down to CDR3 DNA, 33 bases in frame from base 1. V sheds 5 bases and J sheds 7 bases, leaving 5 bases between their ends. The germline V gene (reference sequence) supplies CDR1 LNHDA and CDR2 SQIVND. This clonotype was sampled from a young man in good health. The sample taken for sequencing was naive CD8+ T cells sorted from blood. Taken with the paper, the label for cell subset or site translates to: CD45RA+CCR7+. Recombination connected TRBV19 to TRBJ1-4; the D gene identity is not certain. For the CDR3, the sequence is CASSVSEKLFF. The DNA sequence is TGTGCCAGTAGTGTTTCTGAAAAACTGTTTTTT.